The rows below give T cell receptor beta chains drawn from one sample of a study of blood T cell repertoires in COVID-19. Measured with immunoSEQ multiplex PCR; TCRdb has only the in-frame clones, and not every one. The profile shows around 250,000 clones, around 83% of them singletons. The specimen sequenced was peripheral blood. Receptor source: a woman aged 35 to 49 who had recovered from COVID-19. Both conserved end residues are part of each CDR3. The D gene is left open where the match is weak. Not every row has a clone size; where given, it reads once, few, many or a size class.

d_call | j_call | v_call | clone_size | cdr3_nt | cdr3_aa
TRBD1 | TRBJ1-2 | TRBV19 | . | TGTGCCAGTAGTATTGGACAGGGAAATGGCTACACCTTC | CASSIGQGNGYTF
. | TRBJ1-5 | TRBV18 | . | TGTGCCAGCTCACCCCTGTCGGATCAGCCCCAGCATTTT | CASSPLSDQPQHF
. | TRBJ1-3 | TRBV18 | . | TGTGCCAGCTCAGAAAATAGGGTAACGGGAGCTGGAAACACCATATATTTT | CASSENRVTGAGNTIYF
. | TRBJ1-1 | TRBV7-2 | . | TGTGCCAGCAGACTACAGGAAGACACTGAAGCTTTCTTT | CASRLQEDTEAFF
. | TRBJ1-2 | TRBV13 | . | TGTGCCAGCAGCCTGGGTGGTGGGGCGAACTATGGCTACACCTTC | CASSLGGGANYGYTF
. | TRBJ1-1 | TRBV7-2 | few | TGTGCCAGCAGCTTAGGGCCCGTCACTGAAGCTTTCTTT | CASSLGPVTEAFF
. | TRBJ1-2 | TRBV24-1 | . | TGTGCCACCAGTGATACTCTTCTCTATGGCTACACCTTC | CATSDTLLYGYTF
. | TRBJ2-2 | TRBV5-4 | . | TGTGCCAGCAGCTCGTCTGGGGAGCTGTTTTTT | CASSSSGELFF
TRBD1 | TRBJ2-5 | TRBV5-8 | . | TGTGCCAGCAGCGGAACCGGGACAGGGACGTCCCAGTACTTC | CASSGTGTGTSQYF
. | TRBJ2-4 | TRBV5-4 | . | TGTGCCAGCAGCTCAGGACAAATGGGGGGAAACATTCAGTACTTC | CASSSGQMGGNIQYF
. | TRBJ1-3 | TRBV10-2 | . | TGCGCCAGCACCTCAGGGGACGCCTCTGGAAACACCATATATTTT | CASTSGDASGNTIYF
. | TRBJ1-2 | TRBV24-1 | . | TGTGCCACCAGTGACCCTGGGGCAGGCTATGGCTACACCTTC | CATSDPGAGYGYTF
TRBD1 | TRBJ2-7 | TRBV3-1/TRBV3-2 | once | TGTGCCAGCAGCCAAGCTCCGGGACAGGGCTACGAGCAGTACTTC | CASSQAPGQGYEQYF
. | TRBJ1-2 | TRBV7-2 | . | TGTGCCAGCAGCTTAAATTTCGGGGGGCTAAGCTATGGCTACACCTTC | CASSLNFGGLSYGYTF
TRBD2 | TRBJ2-7 | TRBV7-6 | . | TGTGCCAGCAGCTTAGCGATTAGCGGGGGGACCTCCTTACGCGAGCAGTACTTC | CASSLAISGGTSLREQYF
. | TRBJ2-7 | TRBV28 | many | TGTGCCAGCAGTTTTCAGAACTACGAGCAGTACTTC | CASSFQNYEQYF
. | TRBJ2-2 | TRBV12-3/TRBV12-4 | . | TGTGCCAGCATCAAGAACACCGGGGAGCTGTTTTTT | CASIKNTGELFF
TRBD2 | TRBJ2-3 | TRBV6-2/TRBV6-3 | few | TGTGCCAGCAGTTCTAGCGGGGGGGCCACAGATACGCAGTATTTT | CASSSSGGATDTQYF
. | TRBJ1-1 | TRBV2 | . | TGTGCCAGCACCTGGGAAGGGGTCAACACTGAAGCTTTCTTT | CASTWEGVNTEAFF
TRBD1 | TRBJ1-5 | TRBV4-1 | . | TGCGCCAGCAGCCAATCCGTGGGACAGGGGCACGGTCAGCCCCAGCATTTT | CASSQSVGQGHGQPQHF
. | TRBJ2-2 | TRBV30 | . | TGTGCCTGGTCGGCAGGGACTTCGGGGGAGCTGTTTTTT | CAWSAGTSGELFF
. | TRBJ2-5 | TRBV3-1/TRBV3-2 | . | TGTGCCAGCAGCCATGACAACCAAGAGACCCAGTACTTC | CASSHDNQETQYF
TRBD1 | TRBJ2-7 | TRBV27 | . | TGTGCCAGCAGTCTCACCGGGACAGGGGGCTACGAGCAGTACTTC | CASSLTGTGGYEQYF
TRBD1 | TRBJ1-5 | TRBV28 | . | TGTGCCACCGTAAACCGGGACAGGCCCCTCGGGGGCAATCAGCCCCAGCATTTT | CATVNRDRPLGGNQPQHF
. | TRBJ1-1 | TRBV21-1 | . | TGTGCCAGCAGCAAAGTGCCGGGGAAAAGTAGGGACACTGAAGCTTTCTTT | CASSKVPGKSRDTEAFF
TRBD2 | TRBJ2-7 | TRBV3-1/TRBV3-2 | . | TGTGCCAGCAGCCACCGGGACTACAATTACGAGCAGTACTTC | CASSHRDYNYEQYF
. | TRBJ1-5 | TRBV19 | few | TGTGCCAGTAGTATAGACCCCGCGGGTTACAGCAATCAGCCCCAGCATTTT | CASSIDPAGYSNQPQHF
. | TRBJ1-2 | TRBV7-2 | . | TGTGCCAGCAGCCCCGGCGGCAGGGTAGGATATGGCTACACCTTC | CASSPGGRVGYGYTF
. | TRBJ1-2 | TRBV7-9 | few | TGTGCCAGCAGCTCGGTACAGGTTAACTATGGCTACACCTTC | CASSSVQVNYGYTF
TRBD1 | TRBJ1-2 | TRBV28 | . | TGTGCCAGCAGTGGACAGGGGGCTATAGCTAACTATGGCTACACCTTC | CASSGQGAIANYGYTF
. | TRBJ1-3 | TRBV5-1 | . | TGCGCCAGCAGCTCAGACAAGGGGACCATATATTTT | CASSSDKGTIYF
TRBD1 | TRBJ2-2 | TRBV9 | . | TGTGCCAGCAGCGCCCTTCGGGGACAGGACACCGGGGAGCTGTTTTTT | CASSALRGQDTGELFF
. | TRBJ1-2 | TRBV3-1/TRBV3-2 | . | TGTGCCAGCAGCCAATCCGGGACATCCGCCACCTTC | CASSQSGTSATF
. | TRBJ1-1 | TRBV11-2 | . | TGTGCCAGCAGCCCTAAGAACTTCGAGGCTGAAGCTTTCTTT | CASSPKNFEAEAFF
TRBD1 | TRBJ2-2 | TRBV6-5 | . | TGTGCCAGCAGTCGACAGGGCACCGGGGAGCTGTTTTTT | CASSRQGTGELFF
TRBD1 | TRBJ2-7 | TRBV11-3 | . | TGTGCCAGCAGCCCAACCGGGACAGGCACCTACGAGCAGTACTTC | CASSPTGTGTYEQYF
TRBD1 | TRBJ1-2 | TRBV5-1 | . | TGCGCCAGCAGCTTGGGAGACAGGGCGTTATTCCGGGGCTACACCTTC | CASSLGDRALFRGYTF
TRBD1 | TRBJ2-7 | TRBV15 | . | TGTGCCACCAGCAGAGATCCCGCAGGGGGCCACGAGCAGTACTTC | CATSRDPAGGHEQYF
. | TRBJ1-5 | TRBV19 | . | TGTGCCAGTAGTCCCCGGGGGTGGCAGCCCCAGCATTTT | CASSPRGWQPQHF
. | TRBJ1-2 | TRBV30 | . | TGTGCCTGGAGGTACAGCGGCGGCTACACCTTC | CAWRYSGGYTF
. | TRBJ1-3 | TRBV2 | . | TGTGCCAGCAGTCCCGACGGGGCTGGAAACACCATATATTTT | CASSPDGAGNTIYF
TRBD1 | TRBJ2-7 | TRBV27 | . | TGTGCCAGCAGTTTGGGGGACAGGGGCGAGCAGTACTTC | CASSLGDRGEQYF
. | TRBJ1-4 | TRBV2 | . | TGTGCCAGCGCGGGCCGGGGGGCTGAAAAACTGTTTTTT | CASAGRGAEKLFF
TRBD1 | TRBJ2-2 | TRBV2 | . | TGTGCCAGCAGTGATCTGCAGGGGGCGGACACCGGGGAGCTGTTTTTT | CASSDLQGADTGELFF
TRBD1 | TRBJ1-2 | TRBV15 | . | TGTGCCACCAGCGAAGGGACAGCTAATAACTATGGCTACACCTTC | CATSEGTANNYGYTF
. | TRBJ2-2 | TRBV7-2 | . | TGTGCCAGCAGCCCCCAGGTATCGAACACCGGGGAGCTGTTTTTT | CASSPQVSNTGELFF
TRBD1 | TRBJ1-5 | TRBV2 | once | TGTGCCAGCAGTGGACTAGGGGGGACAGGGGTCCTTTTTAGCAATCAGCCCCAGCATTTT | CASSGLGGTGVLFSNQPQHF
TRBD1 | TRBJ2-3 | TRBV2 | . | TGTGCCAGCAGTGTAGAAGACAGGGGCCTTGGGTTTGATACGCAGTATTTT | CASSVEDRGLGFDTQYF
. | TRBJ1-2 | TRBV6-5 | . | TGTGCCAGCTTGGACTGGGCAAATGGCTACACCTTC | CASLDWANGYTF
TRBD1 | TRBJ1-4 | TRBV19 | . | TGTGCCAGTAGTCAACAGGGGCTCGTAACTAATGAAAAACTGTTTTTT | CASSQQGLVTNEKLFF
. | TRBJ2-1 | TRBV7-9 | . | TGTGCCAGCAGCTCGACAGTTACCTTCGGGGAGCAGTTCTTC | CASSSTVTFGEQFF
. | TRBJ1-2 | TRBV2 | . | TGTGCCAGCACGGGGGAAAGAGACGATGGCTACACCTTC | CASTGERDDGYTF
TRBD2 | TRBJ2-1 | TRBV19 | . | TGTGCCAGTAGTATAGTGGGCTTAGCGGGGGGACGTGAGAGCTCCTACAATGAGCAGTTCTTC | CASSIVGLAGGRESSYNEQFF